The 19 T cell receptor beta chains in this list originate from one sample, sequenced in a study of vaccination effects on CD4 cells after COVID-19. The antigens these receptors bind are not known. TCRdb keeps only in-frame clones here, not all; method: immunoSEQ multiplex PCR. Of 71,000 or so clones in the sample, under 75% were seen once. Ahead of sequencing, the ViraFEST assay grew antigen-specific CD4+ T cells using viral peptide pools. When ten to eleven days of culture had elapsed, CD4+ T cells were isolated. None of these healthy vaccinees had been infected with SARS-CoV-2 before vaccination. The sample here was CD4+ T cells from PBMCs cultured with HCoV-OC43 spike peptides, taken before COVID-19 vaccination. Subset given: HCoV-OC43 spike overlapping peptide pool stimulation. The receptor set was obtained from a human donor who received a COVID-19 vaccine.

The rearrangement links TRBV7-8 to TRBJ2-1; TRBD1 matches 8 bases. Germline CDR1 reads SGHVS; CDR2 reads FQNEAQ. J lost 5 bases, V lost 5 bases, and 17 bases had no gene match. The CDR3 has 18 amino acids. This CDR3 is CASSRYGGADRANNEQFF. CDR3 coding DNA: TGTGCCAGCAGCCGCTACGGAGGCGCGGACAGGGCAAACAATGAGCAGTTCTTC.

V gene TRBV6-5 combines with J gene TRBJ1-1, with TRBD1 matching 8 bases. The germline V gene has CDR1 MNHEY and CDR2 SVGAGI. This CDR3 contains 14 residues. V gave up 5 bases and J gave up 5 bases; unmatched junction bases: 7. The CDR3 here is CASSRGQGITEAFF. Here the CDR3 DNA reads TGTGCCAGCAGTCGAGGACAGGGTATTACTGAAGCTTTCTTT.

The chain is built from TRBV18 and TRBJ1-6; TRBD1 matches at 9 bases. V was clipped by 3 bases and J by 10 bases; unmatched bases: 10. Germline values: CDR1 KGHSH, CDR2 LQKENI. The CDR3 has 16 residues. CDR3 in amino acids: CASSPVGQGFGSPLHF. Written as DNA, the CDR3 is TGTGCCAGCTCACCCGTTGGACAGGGGTTTGGGTCACCCCTCCACTTT.

V is TRBV5-1 and J is TRBJ2-3; D is possibly TRBD2 (6 bases). This CDR3 region has 15 residues. Trimming stripped 2 bases from V and 0 bases from J, with 10 bases between. Per germline, CDR1 SGHRS and CDR2 YFSETQ. The CDR3 nucleotides are TGCGCCAGCAGCTTACAGCGGGCCAGCACAGATACGCAGTATTTT. Protein product: CASSLQRASTDTQYF. Variable domain in full (rest from reference TRBV5-1 and TRBJ2-3): KAGVTQTPRYLIKTRGQQVTLSCSPISGHRSVSWYQQTPGQGLQFLFEYFSETQRNKGNFPGRFSGRQFSNSRSEMNVSTLELGDSALYLCASSLQRASTDTQYFGPGTRLTVL.

The V and J genes are TRBV30 and TRBJ2-5; possibly TRBD1 for D (5 bases). This CDR3 comprises 15 residues. Trimming shortened V by 0 bases and J by 4 bases, and 15 bases separated the two germline ends. The germline CDR1 and CDR2 sequences are GTSNPN and SVGIG (reference sequence). CDR3 amino acids: CAWSVEYKRGETQYF. For the CDR3, the DNA is TGTGCCTGGAGTGTTGAGTACAAAAGGGGAGAGACCCAGTACTTC.

This chain joins TRBV6-5 and TRBJ2-3; 8 nucleotides align to TRBD1. J gave up 5 bases and V 6 bases, and 7 bases lay outside the gene matches. The CDR3 is made up of 14 amino acids. The V gene's germline CDR1 is MNHEY and CDR2 SVGAGI. CDR3 in DNA: TGTGCCAGCAGCTATAGGACAGGGCTAGATACGCAGTATTTT. Amino acid sequence: CASSYRTGLDTQYF.

This clone was detected only once. The J gene is TRBJ2-3, the V gene TRBV6-5, with D tentatively TRBD1 (5 bases). CDR3 length: 15 amino acids. V lost 2 bases and J lost 2, with 11 bases in between. The germline V gene encodes CDR1 MNHEY and CDR2 SVGAGI. The DNA of the CDR3 is TGTGCCAGCAGTTACCAGGGCCTCACCACAGATACGCAGTATTTT. As protein: CASSYQGLTTDTQYF.

The V gene is TRBV10-1, the J gene TRBJ2-2; D gene ambiguous. The CDR3 loop spans 15 amino acids. CDR1 and CDR2 (germline): WNHNN, SYGVQD (reference sequence). Trimming cost V 0 bases and J 2 bases, with 7 bases left between them. CDR3 DNA sequence: TGCGCCAGCAGTGAGTCGTTAGCAAACACCGGGGAGCTGTTTTTT. Translated: CASSESLANTGELFF.

The chain couples TRBV6-5 to TRBJ1-5; D possibly corresponds to TRBD1 (5 bases). The CDR3 runs 15 residues. Germline lookup yields CDR1 MNHEY and CDR2 SVGAGI. V lost 6 bases and J lost 3, with 15 bases in between. CDR3 sequence reads: CASRGDLAPNQPQHF. The DNA for the CDR3 is TGTGCCAGCAGGGGGGACCTTGCCCCCAATCAGCCCCAGCATTTT.

The gene calls are TRBV5-1 and TRBJ2-1; 8 bases map to TRBD1. CDR3 length: 15 amino acids. The trim removed 1 base at V and 9 bases at J, leaving 9 bases unmatched. Germline lookup yields CDR1 SGHRS and CDR2 YFSETQ. CDR3 in DNA: TGCGCCAGCAGCTTGACGACAGGGGTGAAGGGTGAGCAGTTCTTC. This encodes CASSLTTGVKGEQFF.

A single count supports this clone. The chain has TRBV30 and TRBJ1-2; D call uncertain. CDR1 and CDR2 (germline): GTSNPN, SVGIG (reference sequence). Trimming removed 4 bases at V and 8 bases at J, with 17 bases between. This CDR3 spans 13 amino acids. CDR3 in amino acids: CAWITAQPRGYTF. The CDR3 nucleotides read TGTGCCTGGATTACAGCTCAACCGCGGGGCTACACCTTC.

The V call is TRBV29-1, the J call TRBJ2-5; D is perhaps TRBD1 (6 bases). Germline CDR1 reads SQVTM; CDR2 reads ANQGSEA. V was cut by 5 bases and J by 4 bases, with 8 bases left in between. There are 11 residues in the CDR3. Here the CDR3 reads CSVLRGETQYF. The CDR3 coding sequence is TGCAGCGTTCTCAGGGGAGAGACCCAGTACTTC.

V is TRBV4-1 and J is TRBJ1-4, with D unclear. Per germline, CDR1 MGHRA and CDR2 YSYEKL. V shed 3 bases and J shed 2 bases, with 13 bases lying between them. The CDR3 has 16 residues. Here the CDR3 DNA reads TGCGCCAGCAGCCATGACGGACGGTTTACTAATGAAAAACTGTTTTTT. It yields the protein CASSHDGRFTNEKLFF.

This chain connects TRBV19 to TRBJ2-3; D remains unclear. Trimming pared 6 bases from V and 0 bases from J, leaving 13 bases between. CDR3 length: 15 amino acids. Germline V gene data show CDR1 as LNHDA and CDR2 as SQIVND (reference sequence). The CDR3 spells CASRFSTASTDTQYF. The CDR3 DNA follows: TGTGCCAGTAGATTTAGCACAGCCAGCACAGATACGCAGTATTTT.

This chain links TRBV6-5 with TRBJ2-5; D is perhaps TRBD2 (5 bases). The CDR3 covers 15 residues. The V end was cut by 7 bases, the J end by 2 bases, with 17 bases between. In germline, CDR1 is MNHEY, CDR2 SVGAGI. The DNA of the CDR3 is TGTGCCAGCACCCCCCCCGGCAGGACTCAAGAGACCCAGTACTTC. Its translation: CASTPPGRTQETQYF.

The rearrangement joins TRBV7-3 to TRBJ2-1; possible D gene TRBD2, 7 bases. Trimming cost V 7 bases and J 2 bases, with 12 bases left between them. CDR1 SGHTA and CDR2 FQGTGA come from the germline V gene. CDR3 length equals 14 residues. CDR3 coding DNA: TGTGCCAGCAACGCCGGGGGGCCCTACAATGAGCAGTTCTTC. Its protein is CASNAGGPYNEQFF.

This chain uses TRBV10-3 with TRBJ2-2, with 7 nucleotides matching TRBD1. Per germline, CDR1 ENHRY and CDR2 SYGVKD. The V gene end was trimmed by 0 bases and the J gene end by 6 bases; junction bases not matched to a gene: 13. The CDR3 spans 18 residues. The CDR3 region is CAISESDVRQGVAGELFF. The CDR3 DNA is TGTGCCATCAGTGAGTCCGACGTTAGACAGGGTGTAGCCGGGGAGCTGTTTTTT.

V is TRBV5-1 and J is TRBJ1-3; D not certain. The germline gives CDR1 SGHRS, CDR2 YFSETQ. Deletions cut 7 bases from V and 0 bases from J, with 14 bases between. This CDR3 contains 15 residues. CDR3 residues: CASARLGDSGNTIYF. The CDR3 bases are TGCGCCAGCGCGCGACTAGGTGACTCTGGAAACACCATATATTTT.

V and J are TRBV19 and TRBJ2-3; no firm D call. With 3 bases removed from V and 4 bases from J, the gap between germline ends came to 20 bases. Germline V gives CDR1 LNHDA, CDR2 SQIVND (reference sequence). The CDR3 has 17 residues. This CDR3 is CASSMFYALKVPDTQYF. The CDR3 nucleotides read TGTGCCAGTAGTATGTTTTACGCCTTAAAGGTCCCAGATACGCAGTATTTT.